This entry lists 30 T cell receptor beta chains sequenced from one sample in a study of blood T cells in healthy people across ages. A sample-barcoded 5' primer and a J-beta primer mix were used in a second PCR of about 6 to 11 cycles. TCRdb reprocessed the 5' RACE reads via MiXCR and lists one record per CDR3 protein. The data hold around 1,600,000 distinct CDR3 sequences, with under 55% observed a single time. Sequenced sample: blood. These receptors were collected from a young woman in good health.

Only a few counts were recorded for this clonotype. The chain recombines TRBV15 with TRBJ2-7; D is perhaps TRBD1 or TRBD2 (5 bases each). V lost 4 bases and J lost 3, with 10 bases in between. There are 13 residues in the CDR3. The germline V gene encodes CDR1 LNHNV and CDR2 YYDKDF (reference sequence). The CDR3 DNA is TGTGCCACCAGCATCCGGGACGACTACGAGCAGTACTTC. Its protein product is CATSIRDDYEQYF.

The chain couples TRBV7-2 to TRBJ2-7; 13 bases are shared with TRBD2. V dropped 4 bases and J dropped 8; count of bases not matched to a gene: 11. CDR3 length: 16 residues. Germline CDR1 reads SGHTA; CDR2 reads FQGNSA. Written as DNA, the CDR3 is TGTGCCAGCAGCTCAAACACACTAGCGGGGGGGCCTAAGCAGTACTTC. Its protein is CASSSNTLAGGPKQYF.

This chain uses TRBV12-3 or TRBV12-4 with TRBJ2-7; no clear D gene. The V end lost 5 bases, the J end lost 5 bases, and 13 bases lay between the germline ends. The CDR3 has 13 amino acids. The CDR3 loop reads CASSPRWVDEQYF. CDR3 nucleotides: TGTGCCAGCAGTCCCCGTTGGGTCGACGAGCAGTACTTC.

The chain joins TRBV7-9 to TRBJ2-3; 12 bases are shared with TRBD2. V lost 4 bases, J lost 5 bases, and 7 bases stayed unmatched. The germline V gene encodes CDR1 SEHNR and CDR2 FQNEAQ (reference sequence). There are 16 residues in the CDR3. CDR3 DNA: TGTGCCAGCAGCTCTAGCGGGGGGGCTCTGCGAGATACGCAGTATTTT. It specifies CASSSSGGALRDTQYF.

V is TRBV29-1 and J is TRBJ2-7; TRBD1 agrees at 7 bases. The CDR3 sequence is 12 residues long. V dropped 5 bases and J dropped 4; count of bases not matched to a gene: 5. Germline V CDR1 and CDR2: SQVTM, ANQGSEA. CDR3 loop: CSVWGQPYEQYF. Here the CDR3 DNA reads TGCAGCGTTTGGGGACAGCCTTACGAGCAGTACTTC.

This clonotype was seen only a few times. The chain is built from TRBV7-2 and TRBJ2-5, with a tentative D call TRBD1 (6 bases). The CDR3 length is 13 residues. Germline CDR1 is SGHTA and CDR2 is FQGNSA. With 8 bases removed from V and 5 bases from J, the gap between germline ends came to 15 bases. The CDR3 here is CASGLTRGETQYF. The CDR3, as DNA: TGTGCCAGCGGCCTCACAAGGGGGGAGACCCAGTACTTC.

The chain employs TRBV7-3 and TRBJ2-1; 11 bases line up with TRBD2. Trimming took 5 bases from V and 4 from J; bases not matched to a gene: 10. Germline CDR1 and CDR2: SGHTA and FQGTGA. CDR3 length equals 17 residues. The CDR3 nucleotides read TGTGCCAGCAGCCTTTTAGCGGGAGGGAGCTATTACAATGAGCAGTTCTTC. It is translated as CASSLLAGGSYYNEQFF.

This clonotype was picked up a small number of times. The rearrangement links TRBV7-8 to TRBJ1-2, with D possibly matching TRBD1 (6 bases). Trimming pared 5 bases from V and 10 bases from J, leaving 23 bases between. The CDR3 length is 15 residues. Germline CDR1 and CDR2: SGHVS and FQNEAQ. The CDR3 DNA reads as TGTGCCAGCAGCCCGTCCCCGGGACAACGGGTCGACTACACCTTC. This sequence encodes CASSPSPGQRVDYTF.

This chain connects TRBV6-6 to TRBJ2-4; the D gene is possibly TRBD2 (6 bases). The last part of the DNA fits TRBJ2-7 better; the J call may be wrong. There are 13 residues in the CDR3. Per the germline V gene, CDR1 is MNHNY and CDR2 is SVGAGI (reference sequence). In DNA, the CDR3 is TGTGCCAGCAGTTGGGGACTGAGATACGAGCAGTACTTC. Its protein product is CASSWGLRYEQYF.

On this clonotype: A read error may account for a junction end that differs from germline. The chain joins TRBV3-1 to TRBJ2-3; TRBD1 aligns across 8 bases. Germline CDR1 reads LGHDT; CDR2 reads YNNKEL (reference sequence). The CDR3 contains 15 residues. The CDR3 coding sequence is TGTGCCCGCAGCTTTCGACAGGGGAGTAGGGATACGCAGTATTTT. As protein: CARSFRQGSRDTQYF.

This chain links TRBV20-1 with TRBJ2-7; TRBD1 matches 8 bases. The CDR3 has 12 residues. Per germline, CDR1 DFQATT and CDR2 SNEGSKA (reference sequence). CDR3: CRARGQGYEQYF. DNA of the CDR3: TGCAGGGCTCGCGGACAGGGCTACGAGCAGTACTTC.

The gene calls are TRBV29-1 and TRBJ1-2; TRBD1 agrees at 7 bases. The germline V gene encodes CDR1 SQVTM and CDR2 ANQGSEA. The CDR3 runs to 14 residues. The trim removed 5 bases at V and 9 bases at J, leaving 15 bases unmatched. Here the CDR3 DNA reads TGCAGCGTTTTGGTACAGGGGTCCCTGAACCGCTACACCTTC. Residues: CSVLVQGSLNRYTF. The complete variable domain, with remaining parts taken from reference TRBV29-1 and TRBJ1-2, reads SAVISQKPSRDICQRGTSLTIQCQVDSQVTMMFWYRQQPGQSLTLIATANQGSEATYESGFVIDKFPISRPNLTFSTLTVSNMSPEDSSIYLCSVLVQGSLNRYTFGSGTRLTVV.

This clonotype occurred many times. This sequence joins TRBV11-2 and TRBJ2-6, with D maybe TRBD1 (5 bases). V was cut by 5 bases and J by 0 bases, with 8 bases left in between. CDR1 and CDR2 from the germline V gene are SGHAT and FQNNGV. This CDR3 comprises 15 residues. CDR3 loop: CASSPGYSGANVLTF. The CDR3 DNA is TGTGCCAGCAGCCCAGGGTACTCTGGGGCCAACGTCCTGACTTTC.

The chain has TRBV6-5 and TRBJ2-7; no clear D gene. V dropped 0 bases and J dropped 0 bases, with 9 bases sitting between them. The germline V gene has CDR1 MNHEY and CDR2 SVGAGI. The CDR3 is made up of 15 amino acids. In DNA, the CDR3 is TGTGCCAGCAGTTACTCAATAAAGAGCTCCTACGAGCAGTACTTC. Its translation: CASSYSIKSSYEQYF.

CDR3 nucleotide sequence: TGTGCCAGCAGCTCAGGGGGTCCCCAAGAGACCCAGTACTTC. It codes for CASSSGGPQETQYF. The V call is TRBV11-3, the J call TRBJ2-5; 7 nucleotides agree with TRBD1. V shed 4 bases and J 1 base; nucleotides not matched to a gene: 3. CDR3 length: 14 amino acids. CDR1 is SGHNT, CDR2 YENEEA, per germline.

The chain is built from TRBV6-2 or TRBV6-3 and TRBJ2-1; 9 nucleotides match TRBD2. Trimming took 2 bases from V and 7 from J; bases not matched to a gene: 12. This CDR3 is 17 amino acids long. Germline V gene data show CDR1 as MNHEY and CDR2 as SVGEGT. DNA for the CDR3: TGTGCCAGCAGTTACGGGGGGACTAGCTGGGGGCTAAATGAGCAGTTCTTC. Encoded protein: CASSYGGTSWGLNEQFF.

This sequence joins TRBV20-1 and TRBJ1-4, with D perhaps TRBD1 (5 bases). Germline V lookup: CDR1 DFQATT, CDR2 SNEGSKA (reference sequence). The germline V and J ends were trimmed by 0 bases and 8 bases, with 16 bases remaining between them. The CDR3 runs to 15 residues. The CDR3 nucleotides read TGCAGTGCTAGAGATGGTGGGAGGGGAGGAGAAAAACTGTTTTTT. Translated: CSARDGGRGGEKLFF.

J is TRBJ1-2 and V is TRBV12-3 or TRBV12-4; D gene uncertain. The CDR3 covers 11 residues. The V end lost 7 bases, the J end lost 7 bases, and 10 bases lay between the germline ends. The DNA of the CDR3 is TGTGCCAGCACCCAAGGGTTTGGCTACACCTTC. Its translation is CASTQGFGYTF.

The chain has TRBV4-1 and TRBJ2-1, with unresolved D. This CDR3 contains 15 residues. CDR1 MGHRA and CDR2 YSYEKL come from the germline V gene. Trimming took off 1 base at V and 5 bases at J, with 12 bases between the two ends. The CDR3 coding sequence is TGCGCCAGCAGCCAAGTGCAAGGTGGCAACAATGAGCAGTTCTTC. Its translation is CASSQVQGGNNEQFF.

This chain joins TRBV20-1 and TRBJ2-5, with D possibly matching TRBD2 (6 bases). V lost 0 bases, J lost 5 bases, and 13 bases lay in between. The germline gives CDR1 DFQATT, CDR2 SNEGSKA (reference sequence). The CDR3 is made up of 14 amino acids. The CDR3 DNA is TGCAGTGCTAGAGATCTTGGAGGGTTGGAGACCCAGTACTTC. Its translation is CSARDLGGLETQYF.

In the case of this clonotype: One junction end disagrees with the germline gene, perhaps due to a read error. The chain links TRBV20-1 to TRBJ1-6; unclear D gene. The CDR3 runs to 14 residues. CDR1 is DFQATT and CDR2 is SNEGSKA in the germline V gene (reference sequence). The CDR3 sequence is CSAREGSLDSPLHF. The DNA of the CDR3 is TGCAGTGCGAGAGAGGGTTCGTTGGATTCACCCCTCCACTTT.

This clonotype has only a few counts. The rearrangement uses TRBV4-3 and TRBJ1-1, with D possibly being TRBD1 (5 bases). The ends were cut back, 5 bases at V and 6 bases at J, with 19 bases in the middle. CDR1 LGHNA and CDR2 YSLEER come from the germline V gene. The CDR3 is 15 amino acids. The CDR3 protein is CASSADLPGIPEAFF. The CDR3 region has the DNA TGCGCCAGCAGCGCGGACCTCCCAGGGATCCCTGAAGCTTTCTTT.

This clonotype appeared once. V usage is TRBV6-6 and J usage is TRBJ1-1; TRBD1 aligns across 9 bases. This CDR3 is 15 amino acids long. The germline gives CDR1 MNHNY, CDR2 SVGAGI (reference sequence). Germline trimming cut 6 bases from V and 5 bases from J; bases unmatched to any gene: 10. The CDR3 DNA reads TGTGCCAGCAGCCTCCAGGACAGGGGAGAAACTGAAGCTTTCTTT. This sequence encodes CASSLQDRGETEAFF.

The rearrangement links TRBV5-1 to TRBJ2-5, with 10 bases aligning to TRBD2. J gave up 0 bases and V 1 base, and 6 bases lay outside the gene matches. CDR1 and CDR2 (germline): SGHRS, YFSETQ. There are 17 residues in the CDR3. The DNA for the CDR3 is TGCGCCAGCAGCTTGTCCGGACTAGCGGATTACCAAGAGACCCAGTACTTC. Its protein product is CASSLSGLADYQETQYF.

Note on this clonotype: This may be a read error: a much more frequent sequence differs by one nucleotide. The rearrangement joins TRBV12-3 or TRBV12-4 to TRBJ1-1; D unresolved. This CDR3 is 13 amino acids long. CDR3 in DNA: TGTGCCAGCAGTGTAGCCAGGCGGACTGAAGCTTTCTTT. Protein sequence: CASSVARRTEAFF.

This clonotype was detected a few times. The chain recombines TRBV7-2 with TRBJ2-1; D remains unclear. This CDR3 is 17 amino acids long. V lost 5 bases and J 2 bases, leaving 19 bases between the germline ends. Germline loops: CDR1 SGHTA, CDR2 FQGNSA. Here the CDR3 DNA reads TGTGCCAGCAGCCGAAACCTTCTGGCCAGCACCTACAATGAGCAGTTCTTC. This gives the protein CASSRNLLASTYNEQFF. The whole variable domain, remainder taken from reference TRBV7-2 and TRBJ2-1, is GAGVSQSPSNKVTEKGKDVELRCDPISGHTALYWYRQSLGQGLEFLIYFQGNSAPDKSGLPSDRFSAERTGGSVSTLTIQRTQQEDSAVYLCASSRNLLASTYNEQFFGPGTRLTVL.

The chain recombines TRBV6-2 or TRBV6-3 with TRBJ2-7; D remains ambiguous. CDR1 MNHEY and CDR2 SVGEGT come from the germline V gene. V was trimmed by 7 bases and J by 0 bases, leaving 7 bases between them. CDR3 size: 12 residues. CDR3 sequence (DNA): TGTGCCAGCACGCAGAACTCCTACGAGCAGTACTTC. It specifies CASTQNSYEQYF.

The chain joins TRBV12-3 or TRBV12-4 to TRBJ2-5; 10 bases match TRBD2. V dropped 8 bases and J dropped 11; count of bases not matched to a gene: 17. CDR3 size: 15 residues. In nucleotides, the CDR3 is TGTGCCAGCGGTCTGGAGCGGGGGGGCAACAATGAGCAGTACTTC. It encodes CASGLERGGNNEQYF.

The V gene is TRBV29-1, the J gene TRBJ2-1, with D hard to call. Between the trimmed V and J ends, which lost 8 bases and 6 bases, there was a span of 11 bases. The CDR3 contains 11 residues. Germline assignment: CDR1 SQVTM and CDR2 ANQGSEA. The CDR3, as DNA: TGCAGCTACCTAGTAACCAATGAGCAGTTCTTC. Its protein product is CSYLVTNEQFF.

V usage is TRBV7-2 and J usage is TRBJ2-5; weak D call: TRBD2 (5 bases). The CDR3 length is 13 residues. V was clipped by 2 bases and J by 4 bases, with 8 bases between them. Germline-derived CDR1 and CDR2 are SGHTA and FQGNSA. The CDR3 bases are TGTGCCAGCAGCTTACTAGCATCAGAGACCCAGTACTTC. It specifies CASSLLASETQYF.